The entry that follows covers one TCR beta chain sequence. The record originates from a study of blood T cell repertoires in COVID-19. Study-level information: The analysed material was cDNA or gDNA that came from T cells, B-cell-depleted T cells, or PBMCs.

The length of the CDR3 is 15 residues. Germline V gene data show CDR1 as SGDLS and CDR2 as YYNGEE. V gave up 4 bases and J gave up 1 base; unmatched junction bases: 7. Data came from immunoSEQ multiplex PCR; TCRdb stores just in-frame clones and leaves some out. The sample consists of over 65,000 clones, 75% to 90% of them appearing once. The source of this sequence is a man aged 80 or over with COVID-19, enrolled during active disease. The sequenced material came from peripheral blood. This sequence joins TRBV9 and TRBJ2-7; 8 positions agree with TRBD1. CDR3 loop: CASSKNGQGSYEQYF. CDR3 bases: TGTGCCAGCAGCAAGAACGGACAGGGATCCTACGAGCAGTACTTC.